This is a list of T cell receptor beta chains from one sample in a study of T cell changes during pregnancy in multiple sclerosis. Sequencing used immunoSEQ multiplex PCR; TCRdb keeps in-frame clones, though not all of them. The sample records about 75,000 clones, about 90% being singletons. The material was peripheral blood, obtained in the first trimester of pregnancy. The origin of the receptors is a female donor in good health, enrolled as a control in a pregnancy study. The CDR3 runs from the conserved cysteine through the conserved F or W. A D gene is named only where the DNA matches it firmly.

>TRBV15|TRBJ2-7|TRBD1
CATSRVNPGTGAYEQYF
TGTGCCACCAGCAGAGTGAACCCCGGGACAGGGGCCTACGAGCAGTACTTC
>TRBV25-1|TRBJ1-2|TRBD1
CASSDHRGWGYTF
TGTGCCAGCAGTGATCACAGGGGTTGGGGCTACACCTTC
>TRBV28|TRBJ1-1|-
CASSLPGGNTEAFF
TGTGCCAGCAGTTTACCCGGGGGGAACACTGAAGCTTTCTTT
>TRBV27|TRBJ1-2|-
CASSLQGSTGGYTF
TGTGCCAGCAGTCTCCAGGGGTCGACGGGTGGCTACACCTTC
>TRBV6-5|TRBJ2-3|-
CASSPRTAIDTQYF
TGTGCCAGCAGTCCTCGGACTGCGATAGATACGCAGTATTTT
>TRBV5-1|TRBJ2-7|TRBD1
CASKGQGGYEQYF
TGCGCCAGCAAGGGACAGGGAGGCTACGAGCAGTACTTC
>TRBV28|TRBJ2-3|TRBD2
CASSPGTNTDTQYF
TGTGCCAGCAGTCCGGGGACTAACACAGATACGCAGTATTTT
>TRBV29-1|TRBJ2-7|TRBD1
CSVAPDRAAYEQYF
TGCAGCGTTGCCCCCGACAGGGCCGCCTACGAGCAGTACTTC
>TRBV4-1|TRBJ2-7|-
CASSSEVGSSYEQYF
TGCGCCAGCAGCTCCGAGGTGGGTAGCTCCTACGAGCAGTACTTC
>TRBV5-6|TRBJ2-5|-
CASSSRDSQETQYF
TGTGCCAGCAGCTCCCGGGACTCCCAAGAGACCCAGTACTTC
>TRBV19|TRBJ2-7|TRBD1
CASSRDGQGYEQYF
TGTGCCAGTAGTAGGGACGGACAGGGCTACGAGCAGTACTTC